These 30 T cell receptor beta chains came from one sample sequenced in a study of blood T cell repertoires in COVID-19. Method: immunoSEQ multiplex PCR; TCRdb's copy keeps in-frame clones and lacks some. The sample lists 65,000 to 80,000 clones, about 87% occurring once. Sequenced input: peripheral blood. These receptors originate from a man aged 50 to 60 with active COVID-19.

The V gene is TRBV5-1, the J gene TRBJ2-1, with 11 bases matching TRBD2. Trimming took 0 bases from V and 2 from J; bases not matched to a gene: 1. The CDR3 has 16 amino acids. The germline gives CDR1 SGHRS, CDR2 YFSETQ. The CDR3 is CASSLDSGRAYNEQFF. The CDR3 DNA follows: TGCGCCAGCAGCTTGGATAGCGGGAGGGCCTACAATGAGCAGTTCTTC.

The V and J genes are TRBV18 and TRBJ2-2, with TRBD2 identical over 8 bases. CDR1 and CDR2 from the germline V gene are KGHSH and LQKENI. V shed 0 bases, J shed 3 bases, and the junction held 6 bases outside the gene matches. This CDR3 is built from 17 residues. Here the CDR3 reads CASSPPGSGSYTGELFF. The CDR3 DNA sequence: TGTGCCAGCTCACCACCGGGGAGCGGGAGCTACACCGGGGAGCTGTTTTTT.

The chain is built from TRBV7-2 and TRBJ2-7; TRBD2 matches 7 bases. V shed 3 bases, J shed 0 bases, and the junction held 5 bases outside the gene matches. Germline CDR1 reads SGHTA; CDR2 reads FQGNSA. The length of the CDR3 is 15 residues. CDR3 region: CASSLGGESSYEQYF. DNA for the CDR3: TGTGCCAGCAGCTTGGGGGGGGAGAGCTCCTACGAGCAGTACTTC.

This chain joins TRBV19 and TRBJ2-5; 7 bases agree with TRBD1. CDR1 LNHDA and CDR2 SQIVND come from the germline V gene (reference sequence). CDR3 size: 13 residues. The ends lost 5 bases at V and 4 bases at J; junction bases unmatched: 4. The DNA for the CDR3 is TGTGCCAGTAGTCCGACAGGGCGAGAGACCCAGTACTTC. This encodes CASSPTGRETQYF.

The gene calls are TRBV15 and TRBJ1-2; D is perhaps TRBD1 (6 bases). CDR1 is LNHNV and CDR2 is YYDKDF in the germline V gene (reference sequence). CDR3 size: 13 residues. The ends were cut back, 1 base at V and 6 bases at J, with 9 bases in the middle. CDR3 residues: CATSRVAGDGYTF. The DNA of the CDR3 is TGTGCCACCAGCAGAGTGGCAGGGGATGGCTACACCTTC.

The chain is built from TRBV24-1 and TRBJ2-1; 10 bases agree with TRBD2. Germline assignment: CDR1 KGHDR and CDR2 SFDVKD. The CDR3 has 17 residues. The V gene end was trimmed by 2 bases and the J gene end by 2 bases; junction bases not matched to a gene: 5. The CDR3 here is CATSDSVAGGAYNEQFF. DNA for the CDR3: TGTGCCACCAGTGATTCTGTAGCGGGAGGCGCCTACAATGAGCAGTTCTTC.

The chain employs TRBV29-1 and TRBJ2-2; 10 bases agree with TRBD2. Unmatched junction bases numbered 6, after V lost 2 bases and J lost 3 bases. The CDR3 loop spans 16 amino acids. Per germline, CDR1 SQVTM and CDR2 ANQGSEA. This CDR3 is CSVEISGGPYTGELFF. The CDR3 bases are TGCAGCGTTGAAATTAGCGGGGGGCCATACACCGGGGAGCTGTTTTTT.

The chain uses TRBV10-2 and TRBJ1-1; 9 nucleotides align to TRBD1. Looked up from germline, CDR1 is WSHSY and CDR2 is SAAADI. The trim removed 3 bases at V and 6 bases at J, leaving 8 bases unmatched. CDR3 length: 15 residues. CDR3 sequence (DNA): TGCGCCAGCAGTGATGAGGGACAGGGAAGGTCTGAAGCTTTCTTT. It encodes CASSDEGQGRSEAFF.

This sequence joins TRBV6-2 or TRBV6-3 and TRBJ2-7, with 7 bases lining up with TRBD1. CDR3 length: 13 residues. V lost 4 bases, J lost 2 bases, and 2 bases stayed unmatched. The germline CDR1 and CDR2 sequences are MNHEY and SVGEGT. The CDR3 here is CASSSDRAYEQYF. The CDR3 coding sequence is TGTGCCAGCAGTTCCGACAGGGCCTACGAGCAGTACTTC.

This clone was observed once. The chain uses TRBV29-1 and TRBJ2-3, with 7 bases aligning to TRBD2. Losses at the gene ends were 5 bases for V and 9 bases for J; bases not matched to a gene: 17. This CDR3 is built from 15 residues. CDR1 is SQVTM and CDR2 is ANQGSEA in the germline V gene. The CDR3 loop reads CSVPLPVRLAGTQYF. The DNA for the CDR3 is TGCAGCGTTCCCCTCCCGGTCCGACTAGCAGGGACGCAGTATTTT.

This chain joins TRBV4-3 and TRBJ2-1; no firm D call. The V and J ends lost 0 bases and 0 bases respectively, with 12 bases between them. The CDR3 spans 17 residues. Germline V gene lookup returns CDR1 LGHNA and CDR2 YSLEER. The CDR3 nucleotides read TGCGCCAGCAGCCAAGATTCCCCAAGGAGCTCCTACAATGAGCAGTTCTTC. Translating gives CASSQDSPRSSYNEQFF.

As concerns this clone: An end of the junction does not agree with germline; a read error may underlie this. In DNA form, the CDR3 reads TGTGCCAGCGGTTTAGGACAGGGTTACACTGAAGCTTTCTTT. Translated: CASGLGQGYTEAFF. The chain combines TRBV28 with TRBJ1-1; TRBD1 matches at 8 bases. The CDR3 runs to 14 residues. Per germline, CDR1 MDHEN and CDR2 SYDVKM.

The chain has TRBV4-1 and TRBJ1-2; 7 nucleotides align to TRBD1. This CDR3 has 16 amino acids. The germline CDR1 and CDR2 sequences are MGHRA and YSYEKL. Trimming cost V 0 bases and J 0 bases; bases outside gene matches: 4. CDR3 bases: TGCGCCAGCAGCCAAGAAGGGACAGTCCCTAACTATGGCTACACCTTC. Translating it yields CASSQEGTVPNYGYTF.

This clone was detected only a few times. The chain employs TRBV11-2 and TRBJ2-3; D not resolved. Germline CDR1 and CDR2: SGHAT and FQNNGV. The CDR3 covers 14 residues. V was shortened by 5 bases and J by 5 bases, with 14 bases between the two germline ends. CDR3 sequence (DNA): TGTGCCAGCAGCCCTCTTTCTTCGGGAGATACGCAGTATTTT. Translation: CASSPLSSGDTQYF.

This clone was seen a few times. The chain has TRBV6-2 or TRBV6-3 and TRBJ2-7; 7 bases line up with TRBD1. Per the germline V gene, CDR1 is MNHEY and CDR2 is SVGEGT. There are 14 residues in the CDR3. V trimming: 6 bases; J trimming: 4 bases; junction bases outside the gene matches: 9. CDR3 nucleotides: TGTGCCAGCAGCCTTCTGACAGGGCGGTACGAGCAGTACTTC. Translated, it gives CASSLLTGRYEQYF.

This clone was detected only a few times. The chain recombines TRBV2 with TRBJ1-2, with 8 bases matching TRBD1. The ends lost 4 bases at V and 4 bases at J; junction bases unmatched: 5. This CDR3 has 14 amino acids. Germline lookup yields CDR1 SNHLY and CDR2 FYNNEI. CDR3 nucleotide sequence: TGTGCCAGCAGTGGAGGACAGGGAAGCTATGGCTACACCTTC. Translated, it gives CASSGGQGSYGYTF.

This chain joins TRBV19 and TRBJ2-4; unclear D gene. Germline loops: CDR1 LNHDA, CDR2 SQIVND (reference sequence). Trimming removed 7 bases at V and 0 bases at J, with 7 bases between. The CDR3 is 13 residues long. The CDR3 coding sequence is TGTGCCAGTATAGGAGTAGCCAAAAACATTCAGTACTTC. It specifies CASIGVAKNIQYF.

J is TRBJ2-7 and V is TRBV28, with D tentatively TRBD1 (6 bases). Trimming shortened V by 2 bases and J by 2 bases, and 10 bases separated the two germline ends. CDR3 size: 14 residues. Germline assignment: CDR1 MDHEN and CDR2 SYDVKM. CDR3 sequence reads: CASSLSQGTYEQYF. The CDR3 DNA follows: TGTGCCAGCAGTTTAAGTCAGGGGACCTACGAGCAGTACTTC.

CDR3: CASTFNTEAFF. The CDR3 region has the DNA TGTGCCAGCACCTTTAACACTGAAGCTTTCTTT. This chain joins TRBV12-3 or TRBV12-4 and TRBJ1-1, with D uncertain. This CDR3 has 11 amino acids. Trimming took 7 bases from V and 2 from J, leaving 5 bases between them.

The DNA for the CDR3 is TGTGCCAGCACTTCCACTTCCTACGAGCAGTACTTC. This codes for CASTSTSYEQYF. The V call is TRBV2, the J call TRBJ2-7; D uncertain. Looked up from germline, CDR1 is SNHLY and CDR2 is FYNNEI. Trimming shortened V by 7 bases and J by 1 base, and 8 bases separated the two germline ends. There are 12 residues in the CDR3. Full variable domain (outside the CDR3, taken from reference TRBV2 and TRBJ2-7): EPEVTQTPSHQVTQMGQEVILRCVPISNHLYFYWYRQILGQKVEFLVSFYNNEISEKSEIFDDQFSVERPDGSNFTLKIRSTKLEDSAMYFCASTSTSYEQYFGPGTRLTVT.

The chain uses TRBV19 and TRBJ1-5; unclear D gene. V was shortened by 0 bases and J by 4 bases, with 10 bases between the two germline ends. This CDR3 spans 15 amino acids. Per the germline V gene, CDR1 is LNHDA and CDR2 is SQIVND (reference sequence). The CDR3 region is CASSIEAGPNQPQHF. In nucleotides, the CDR3 is TGTGCCAGTAGTATAGAGGCGGGCCCGAATCAGCCCCAGCATTTT. Looking up the rest from reference TRBV19 and TRBJ1-5 gives the full variable domain: DGGITQSPKYLFRKEGQNVTLSCEQNLNHDAMYWYRQDPGQGLRLIYYSQIVNDFQKGDIAEGYSVSREKKESFPLTVTSAQKNPTAFYLCASSIEAGPNQPQHFGDGTRLSIL.

The chain uses TRBV28 and TRBJ2-4, with a weak D call TRBD1 (6 bases). Deletions cut 3 bases from V and 0 bases from J, with 9 bases between. This CDR3 region has 15 residues. Per germline, CDR1 MDHEN and CDR2 SYDVKM. CDR3 nucleotide sequence: TGTGCCAGCAGTTTCGTACAGGGAGCCAAAAACATTCAGTACTTC. As protein: CASSFVQGAKNIQYF.

The chain uses TRBV5-1 and TRBJ1-1; tentative D call: TRBD1 (6 bases). This CDR3 comprises 15 residues. The V end was cut by 0 bases, the J end by 0 bases, with 9 bases between. CDR1 SGHRS and CDR2 YFSETQ come from the germline V gene. The CDR3 region is CASSLDGQMNTEAFF. DNA for the CDR3: TGCGCCAGCAGCTTGGACGGACAGATGAACACTGAAGCTTTCTTT.

The chain couples TRBV4-1 to TRBJ2-7, with 10 bases aligning to TRBD1. The CDR3 length is 17 residues. After removal of 4 bases from V and 6 bases from J, the junction contained 15 bases not matched to a gene. The germline V gene has CDR1 MGHRA and CDR2 YSYEKL. This chain's CDR3 is CASSPPSAGTGASEQYF. The CDR3 DNA reads TGCGCCAGCAGCCCTCCGTCCGCCGGGACAGGGGCAAGCGAGCAGTACTTC.

The gene calls are TRBV29-1 and TRBJ1-1, with a weak D call TRBD1 (6 bases). V lost 6 bases to trimming and J lost 3 bases, with 14 bases between them. Germline V gene sequence: CDR1 SQVTM, CDR2 ANQGSEA. CDR3 size: 13 residues. The CDR3 region is CSVQDRAYTEAFF. As DNA, the CDR3 is TGCAGCGTCCAGGACAGAGCCTACACTGAAGCTTTCTTT.

This clone was recorded only once. The rearrangement joins TRBV7-3 to TRBJ2-7; D is possibly TRBD2 (8 bases). The CDR3 is made up of 17 amino acids. Germline CDR1 SGHTA, CDR2 FQGTGA. Trimming pared 5 bases from V and 3 bases from J, leaving 23 bases between. The CDR3 protein is CASSPGRGGGRLYEQYF. Here the CDR3 DNA reads TGTGCCAGCAGCCCCGGTAGAGGGGGCGGGAGGCTCTACGAGCAGTACTTC.

This clone was recorded once. The chain uses TRBV7-9 and TRBJ2-6; maybe TRBD2 (6 bases). V gave up 4 bases and J gave up 0 bases, with 10 bases separating them. The germline gives CDR1 SEHNR, CDR2 FQNEAQ (reference sequence). CDR3 length: 16 amino acids. The CDR3 DNA sequence: TGTGCCAGCAGCTCTGGGACTTTCTCTGGGGCCAACGTCCTGACTTTC. It is translated as CASSSGTFSGANVLTF. Drawing the rest from reference TRBV7-9 and TRBJ2-6, the complete variable domain is DTGVSQNPRHKITKRGQNVTFRCDPISEHNRLYWYRQTLGQGPEFLTYFQNEAQLEKSRLLSDRFSAERPKGSFSTLEIQRTEQGDSAMYLCASSSGTFSGANVLTFGAGSRLTVL.

With respect to this clone: The DNA is omitted, as the CDR3 cannot be located on it reliably, and the CDR3 follows TCRdb's listing. The J gene is TRBJ2-5, the V gene TRBV19; the table's D call of TRBD2 was not tested on the DNA. Counting both end residues, the CDR3 totals 15 amino acids. Germline V lookup: CDR1 LNHDA, CDR2 SQIVND (reference sequence). CDR3 amino acids: CASRTSGSFLETQYF.

In nucleotides, the CDR3 is TGTGCCAGCAGCCCGAGGGGGGGCAACACTGAAGCTTTCTTT. Protein: CASSPRGGNTEAFF. V is TRBV13 and J is TRBJ1-1; D might be TRBD1 (6 bases). This CDR3 is 14 amino acids long. The V gene lost 5 bases and the J gene lost 2 bases, with 12 bases spanning the gap. Germline V lookup: CDR1 PRHDT, CDR2 FYEKMQ (reference sequence).

With regard to this clone: One end of the junction varies from germline; a read error may be responsible. V gene TRBV7-7 combines with J gene TRBJ2-2; 8 bases are shared with TRBD2. Germline CDR1 and CDR2: SSHAT and FNYEAQ (reference sequence). The CDR3 covers 14 residues. Written as DNA, the CDR3 is TGTGCTAGCAGCCCGCTGCGGGGGGCCGGGGAGCTGTTTTTT. It encodes CASSPLRGAGELFF. The variable domain in full, with the rest retrieved from reference TRBV7-7 and TRBJ2-2, is GAGVSQSPRYKVTKRGQDVTLRCDPISSHATLYWYQQALGQGPEFLTYFNYEAQPDKSGLPSDRFSAERPEGSISTLTIQRTEQRDSAMYRCASSPLRGAGELFFGEGSRLTVL.